These 21 T cell receptor beta chains were all obtained from the same sample, sequenced in a study of identical twins. Via MiXCR, TCRdb re-called the 5' RACE reads, giving one row per CDR3 protein. The sample contains around 300,000 distinct CDR3 sequences, 6.5% to 9.5% of which appear only once. These data were likewise used in another study, on yellow fever vaccine responses in identical twins.

Sequencing used memory (CD45RO+) T cells sorted from blood. The receptors were sampled from a woman under 30 in good health.

This clonotype was recorded many times. The chain is built from TRBV9 and TRBJ2-3; 7 bases fit TRBD2. The germline V gene encodes CDR1 SGDLS and CDR2 YYNGEE. V gave up 7 bases and J gave up 0 bases; unmatched junction bases: 2. The CDR3 extends over 13 amino acids. Here the CDR3 DNA reads TGTGCCAGCCGGGGGGTTAGCACAGATACGCAGTATTTT. Protein sequence: CASRGVSTDTQYF.

This clonotype turned up a few times. The chain uses TRBV19 and TRBJ2-7; 7 bases are shared with TRBD1. Germline values: CDR1 LNHDA, CDR2 SQIVND (reference sequence). This CDR3 has 15 residues. V lost 4 bases and J lost 3; bases outside the gene matches: 9. Written as DNA, the CDR3 is TGTGCCAGTAGTAGGGGTGGACAGGCCAGCTACGAGCAGTACTTC. Translating it yields CASSRGGQASYEQYF.

The chain couples TRBV18 to TRBJ2-7; no definite D call. From germline, CDR1 is KGHSH and CDR2 LQKENI. V was cut by 6 bases and J by 6 bases, with 15 bases left in between. This CDR3 region has 13 residues. The DNA for the CDR3 is TGTGCCAGCTCGCCTAACCGTTGGGGCGAGCAGTACGTC. Encoded protein: CASSPNRWGEQYV.

The rearrangement joins TRBV4-1 to TRBJ2-2; 7 bases are a match to TRBD2. The V gene end was trimmed by 0 bases and the J gene end by 3 bases; junction bases not matched to a gene: 7. Looked up from germline, CDR1 is MGHRA and CDR2 is YSYEKL. The CDR3 extends over 17 amino acids. CDR3: CASSQDGGDFYTGELFF. CDR3 DNA sequence: TGCGCCAGCAGCCAAGATGGGGGGGACTTCTACACCGGGGAGCTGTTTTTT.

The table lists this clonotype with a few counts. The rearrangement links TRBV20-1 to TRBJ2-4; 12 positions agree with TRBD2. There are 17 residues in the CDR3. V gave up 4 bases and J gave up 0 bases; unmatched junction bases: 7. Germline V lookup: CDR1 DFQATT, CDR2 SNEGSKA (reference sequence). The CDR3 sequence is CSAKWTSGVLAKNIQYF. In nucleotides, the CDR3 is TGCAGTGCTAAATGGACTAGCGGGGTACTAGCCAAAAACATTCAGTACTTC.

This clonotype was observed a handful of times. The chain recombines TRBV19 with TRBJ2-1; 10 bases are a match to TRBD2. Trimming cost V 10 bases and J 9 bases; bases outside gene matches: 15. Germline assignment: CDR1 LNHDA and CDR2 SQIVND (reference sequence). This CDR3 is 15 amino acids long. CDR3: CATTWGLAGASEQFF. In nucleotides, the CDR3 is TGTGCCACCACCTGGGGGCTAGCGGGAGCTAGTGAGCAGTTCTTC.

This clonotype has at least ten counts. V is TRBV28 and J is TRBJ2-7, with D possibly TRBD1 on 5 matching bases. The V end was cut by 5 bases, the J end by 5 bases, with 13 bases between. The CDR3 contains 13 residues. Germline V gene sequence: CDR1 MDHEN, CDR2 SYDVKM. CDR3 DNA: TGTGCCAGCAGTCCCATGGGGCCCAACGAGCAGTACTTC. Its protein product is CASSPMGPNEQYF.

Comments on this clonotype: The germline gene is not matched at one end of the junction; a read error may be the cause. This chain uses TRBV7-3 with TRBJ2-5; D is possibly TRBD1 (6 bases). This CDR3 has 13 amino acids. The germline V gene encodes CDR1 SGHTA and CDR2 FQGTGA. The CDR3 reads CASSLTPGATQYF. CDR3 bases: TGTGCCAGCAGCCTAACGCCAGGGGCCACCCAGTACTTC.

This clonotype was seen repeatedly, ten times or more. The rearrangement links TRBV20-1 to TRBJ1-2; 10 bases align to TRBD1. Per germline, CDR1 DFQATT and CDR2 SNEGSKA (reference sequence). V was pared by 4 bases and J by 3 bases, with 8 bases of the junction left unmatched. The CDR3 runs 15 residues. The CDR3 nucleotides read TGCAGTGCTACCACGGGACAGGGGAGGGACTATGGCTACACCTTC. This sequence encodes CSATTGQGRDYGYTF.

V is TRBV9 and J is TRBJ2-3, with D perhaps matching TRBD1 (6 bases). This CDR3 spans 14 amino acids. V dropped 3 bases and J dropped 4 bases, with 12 bases sitting between them. Germline V CDR1 and CDR2: SGDLS, YYNGEE. Written as DNA, the CDR3 is TGTGCCAGCAGCGGGACAGCAAGGGCAGATACGCAGTATTTT. Its translation: CASSGTARADTQYF.

About this clonotype itself: A read error may account for a junction end that differs from germline. CDR3 bases: TGTACCAGCAGTTTATTAGGGACAGGCTTCACTGAAGCTTTCTTT. Translating it yields CTSSLLGTGFTEAFF. The chain employs TRBV27 and TRBJ1-1; 8 nucleotides match TRBD1. The CDR3 is made up of 15 amino acids. Germline CDR1 reads MNHEY; CDR2 reads SMNVEV (reference sequence).

This clonotype was seen a handful of times. The CDR3 region is CASSYSSKETQYF. The CDR3 DNA reads as TGTGCCAGCAGTTACTCGAGCAAAGAGACCCAGTACTTC. The chain uses TRBV6-2 or TRBV6-3 and TRBJ2-5; D unresolved. The V gene's germline CDR1 is MNHEY and CDR2 SVGEGT. The CDR3 runs 13 residues. V was cut by 0 bases and J by 3 bases, with 5 bases left in between.

V and J are TRBV11-1 and TRBJ2-1; 7 bases match TRBD2. Germline loops: CDR1 SGHAT, CDR2 FQDESV (reference sequence). CDR3 length: 17 residues. Unmatched junction bases numbered 14, after V lost 4 bases and J lost 5 bases. This CDR3 is CASSSLGGRSTNNEQFF. The CDR3 nucleotides read TGTGCCAGCAGCTCCCTCGGCGGGAGATCTACTAACAATGAGCAGTTCTTC.

Ten or more counts support this clonotype. This rearrangement joins TRBV3-1 to TRBJ2-5, with D unresolved. Trimming removed 1 base at V and 4 bases at J, with 13 bases between. The germline V gene encodes CDR1 LGHDT and CDR2 YNNKEL (reference sequence). The CDR3 runs 15 residues. The CDR3: CASSQGSGGGETQYF. Here the CDR3 DNA reads TGTGCCAGCAGCCAAGGGTCTGGCGGCGGAGAGACCCAGTACTTC.

This clonotype has a count of ten or more. CDR3 DNA: TGTGCCACCAGCAGAGGCCCAGGGGGGCGGACAGATACGCAGTATTTT. It translates to CATSRGPGGRTDTQYF. The chain combines TRBV15 with TRBJ2-3; D might be TRBD1 (7 bases). This CDR3 region has 16 residues. The germline V gene encodes CDR1 LNHNV and CDR2 YYDKDF (reference sequence). Trimming removed 1 base at V and 3 bases at J, with 14 bases between.

The rearrangement uses TRBV20-1 and TRBJ2-2, with 9 bases lining up with TRBD2. The ends lost 2 bases at V and 1 base at J; junction bases unmatched: 2. CDR3 size: 15 residues. Germline CDR1 reads DFQATT; CDR2 reads SNEGSKA (reference sequence). CDR3 loop: CSARISGRNTGELFF. The DNA of the CDR3 is TGCAGTGCTAGAATTAGCGGGAGGAACACCGGGGAGCTGTTTTTT.

This clonotype has just a few counts. The rearrangement uses TRBV6-5 and TRBJ1-1; TRBD1 matches 10 bases. Germline V gives CDR1 MNHEY, CDR2 SVGAGI. J lost 1 base, V lost 2 bases, and 4 bases had no gene match. The CDR3 spans 16 residues. DNA of the CDR3: TGTGCCAGCAGTTACGAGACAGGGGGCTCGAACACTGAAGCTTTCTTT. Its translation: CASSYETGGSNTEAFF.

The chain recombines TRBV5-1 with TRBJ1-4; D gene ambiguous. Per the germline V gene, CDR1 is SGHRS and CDR2 is YFSETQ. Trimming stripped 7 bases from V and 8 bases from J, with 18 bases between. The CDR3 length is 14 residues. This CDR3 reads CASSLSQNGEKLFF. Written as DNA, the CDR3 is TGCGCCAGCTCTCTTAGCCAGAATGGAGAAAAACTGTTTTTT.

This clonotype was counted at least ten times. V is TRBV15 and J is TRBJ2-5; TRBD2 might be the D (6 bases). Germline V gene lookup returns CDR1 LNHNV and CDR2 YYDKDF (reference sequence). The CDR3 totals 15 residues. Trimming removed 0 bases from V and 4 bases from J, with 12 bases in between. CDR3 nucleotide sequence: TGTGCCACCAGCAGAGATCCCGGGAGCGGAGAGACCCAGTACTTC. Protein product: CATSRDPGSGETQYF.

This clonotype has ten or more counts. This sequence joins TRBV20-1 and TRBJ1-5; the match to TRBD1 covers 8 bases. CDR3 length: 16 amino acids. The ends lost 5 bases at V and 2 bases at J; junction bases unmatched: 11. Germline V gene sequence: CDR1 DFQATT, CDR2 SNEGSKA (reference sequence). For the CDR3, the DNA is TGCAGTGCTGCAGGGGGCCCTCGGATGGGCAATCAGCCCCAGCATTTT. It translates to CSAAGGPRMGNQPQHF.

This clonotype was seen more than once but under ten times. The V gene is TRBV2, the J gene TRBJ1-1; no definite D call. Germline lookup yields CDR1 SNHLY and CDR2 FYNNEI. V shed 6 bases and J shed 3 bases, with 11 bases lying between them. The CDR3 totals 13 residues. CDR3 in DNA: TGTGCCAGCAGGCCCGGACGGGACACTGAAGCTTTCTTT. It specifies CASRPGRDTEAFF.